This TCR beta chain was profiled in a study of response to subunit inactivated influenza vaccine. This clonotype showed up many times. TCRdb processed the RT-PCR reads anew with MiXCR; each CDR3 protein has one entry. The sample has about 540,000 distinct CDR3 sequences; around 21% are singletons. The germline CDR1 and CDR2 sequences are DFQATT and SNEGSKA (reference sequence). Deletions cut 3 bases from V and 7 bases from J, with 14 bases between. The CDR3 has 13 residues. This same sample was also taken into another study, of T cells expressing NK-cell markers. Turning to that study: UMI-tagged 5'RACE template switching yielded the TCR beta cDNA. Seven of eight sequenced donors tested HCMV-seropositive; one tested seronegative. Whether expanded NKG2C-expressing T cell clones recognize HCMV is unknown.

The sequence derives from a man aged 50 to 59 who received an inactivated influenza vaccine. The rearrangement links TRBV20-1 to TRBJ2-3, with a weak D call TRBD2 (5 bases). The source material was CD4+ T cells sorted from PBMCs, sampled roughly 13 days after vaccination. The DNA for the CDR3 is TGCAGTGCTAGGAGGGCCGCAAGGCATACGCAGTATTTT. It translates to CSARRAARHTQYF.